The 11 T cell receptor beta chains below come from one sample, sequenced in a study of T cells after yellow fever vaccination. A single record per CDR3 protein comes from TCRdb applying MiXCR to the 5' RACE reads. The sample records hundreds of thousands of distinct CDR3 sequences, more than 9% being singletons. The sequenced sample was PBMCs, obtained on the day of the yellow fever booster vaccination. These TCRs come from a man aged 30-40 years who received the YFV17D yellow fever vaccine.

The chain combines TRBV15 with TRBJ1-5; TRBD1 agrees at 9 bases. Germline V gene lookup returns CDR1 LNHNV and CDR2 YYDKDF (reference sequence). V dropped 5 bases and J dropped 8; count of bases not matched to a gene: 16. There are 17 residues in the CDR3. CDR3 in amino acids: CATSPGSGTGPSEPQHF. DNA of the CDR3: TGTGCCACCAGCCCAGGGAGCGGGACAGGGCCTTCGGAGCCCCAGCATTTT.

This clonotype was found many times. The chain links TRBV7-6 to TRBJ2-2, with 10 bases identical to TRBD2. V lost 5 bases to trimming and J lost 5 bases; unmatched junction nucleotides: 11. This CDR3 is built from 17 residues. Germline CDR1 is SGHVS and CDR2 is FNYEAQ. CDR3 amino acids: CASSIYLAGVETGELFF. CDR3 DNA: TGTGCCAGCAGCATCTACCTAGCGGGAGTCGAGACCGGGGAGCTGTTTTTT.

This clonotype showed up just a few times. The chain recombines TRBV6-2 or TRBV6-3 with TRBJ2-7; D not resolved. Germline CDR1 and CDR2: MNHEY and SVGEGT. Trimming removed 0 bases from V and 3 bases from J, with 9 bases in between. The CDR3 extends over 14 amino acids. The CDR3 region has the DNA TGTGCCAGCAGTTACTCGGTCCACCTCTACGAGCAGTACTTC. Amino acid sequence: CASSYSVHLYEQYF.

There are a few counts of this clonotype. V gene TRBV5-1 combines with J gene TRBJ1-4, with D possibly TRBD1 on 5 matching bases. This CDR3 has 14 residues. The V and J ends lost 4 bases and 7 bases respectively, with 14 bases between them. Germline V CDR1 and CDR2: SGHRS, YFSETQ. This chain's CDR3 is CASSLGSGGEKLFF. The CDR3 coding sequence is TGCGCCAGCAGCCTCGGGTCGGGGGGTGAAAAACTGTTTTTT. Supplemented by reference TRBV5-1 and TRBJ1-4, the full variable domain reads KAGVTQTPRYLIKTRGQQVTLSCSPISGHRSVSWYQQTPGQGLQFLFEYFSETQRNKGNFPGRFSGRQFSNSRSEMNVSTLELGDSALYLCASSLGSGGEKLFFGSGTQLSVL.

This clonotype appeared many times. The V call is TRBV27, the J call TRBJ1-1, with D unclear. From germline, CDR1 is MNHEY and CDR2 SMNVEV (reference sequence). Trimming took 3 bases from V and 4 from J, leaving 12 bases between them. This CDR3 is 14 amino acids long. The CDR3 coding sequence is TGTGCCAGCAGTTTGGCCGGGATGATCACTGAAGCTTTCTTT. Protein: CASSLAGMITEAFF.

The rearrangement links TRBV6-5 to TRBJ2-3; D not certain. CDR1 is MNHEY and CDR2 is SVGAGI in the germline V gene. This CDR3 spans 16 amino acids. Trimming took off 0 bases at V and 5 bases at J, with 15 bases between the two ends. The DNA for the CDR3 is TGTGCCAGCAGTTACTCCTTGGCCCGCTCTGGAGATACGCAGTATTTT. Translated: CASSYSLARSGDTQYF.

This clonotype was counted at least ten times. CDR3 sequence: CASSWGLAGIYNEQFF. The CDR3 nucleotides read TGTGCCAGCAGCTGGGGACTAGCGGGAATATACAATGAGCAGTTCTTC. This sequence joins TRBV3-1 and TRBJ2-1; 13 nucleotides align to TRBD2. The CDR3 loop spans 16 amino acids. With 5 bases clipped from V and 4 bases from J, the junction kept 5 bases outside the gene matches. The germline V gene encodes CDR1 LGHDT and CDR2 YNNKEL (reference sequence).

This chain connects TRBV2 to TRBJ2-1; 13 positions agree with TRBD2. Germline V gives CDR1 SNHLY, CDR2 FYNNEI. V shed 1 base and J 9 bases; nucleotides not matched to a gene: 3. The CDR3 runs to 15 residues. Here the CDR3 reads CASSEGTSGSREQFF. CDR3 nucleotides: TGTGCCAGCAGTGAAGGGACTAGCGGGAGCCGTGAGCAGTTCTTC. Full variable domain (outside the CDR3, taken from reference TRBV2 and TRBJ2-1): EPEVTQTPSHQVTQMGQEVILRCVPISNHLYFYWYRQILGQKVEFLVSFYNNEISEKSEIFDDQFSVERPDGSNFTLKIRSTKLEDSAMYFCASSEGTSGSREQFFGPGTRLTVL.

In its sample, this clonotype was seen a few times. The chain is built from TRBV20-1 and TRBJ2-1; D not resolved. The V gene lost 3 bases and the J gene lost 10 bases, with 13 bases spanning the gap. Germline CDR1 and CDR2: DFQATT and SNEGSKA (reference sequence). The CDR3 extends over 12 amino acids. The CDR3 protein is CSASKIRWEQFF. The CDR3 region has the DNA TGCAGTGCTAGTAAGATAAGGTGGGAGCAGTTCTTC.

The V and J genes are TRBV5-4 and TRBJ2-3, with TRBD2 identical over 14 bases. The V segment lost 4 bases and the J segment 1 base; nucleotides outside the gene matches: 8. This CDR3 spans 18 amino acids. Germline CDR1 and CDR2: SGHNT and YYREEE (reference sequence). In DNA, the CDR3 is TGTGCCAGCAGCGTTGGGACTAGCGGGAGAGGGGGCACAGATACGCAGTATTTT. Translated: CASSVGTSGRGGTDTQYF.

This chain joins TRBV4-2 and TRBJ2-7; 12 bases line up with TRBD2. Germline V gene data show CDR1 as LGHNA and CDR2 as YNFKEQ. The J segment lost 6 bases and the V segment lost 2 bases, leaving 14 bases of the junction unmatched. The CDR3 has 18 amino acids. The chain's CDR3 is CASSQQWWGTSGSLEQYF. CDR3 nucleotides: TGTGCCAGCAGCCAACAGTGGTGGGGGACTAGCGGGTCCCTCGAGCAGTACTTC.